This entry features one T cell receptor (beta chain) sequence. What it recognizes is unknown. Healthy donors had no documented immune events, such as infections, while sampled. This entry belongs to a study of identifying expanded T cells in peripheral blood. Study-level findings and limits: Technical replicates showed about 1.1 changed clones; about two weeks approximately 16; four weeks 19. Across healthy donors, higher total template counts meant significantly greater roughly 2-week count variance.

The ends were cut back, 1 base at V and 6 bases at J, with 5 bases in the middle. CDR1 and CDR2 from the germline V gene are SGHVS and FQNEAQ. The CDR3 length is 12 residues. The method was immunoSEQ multiplex PCR; TCRdb's version includes in-frame clones alone and lacks a portion of them. The sample has 100,000 or so clones, roughly 91% seen once. V is TRBV7-8 and J is TRBJ2-3, with D unresolved. This clonotype was obtained from a person between 18 and 70 years old in good health. Sequences were obtained from blood. The CDR3 nucleotides are TGTGCCAGCAGCTTAGGGTTGGATACGCAGTATTTT. It translates to CASSLGLDTQYF.